The clone carrying this TCR beta chain was recorded only once. This specimen belongs to a study of T cell changes during pregnancy in multiple sclerosis. Sequencing used immunoSEQ multiplex PCR; TCRdb keeps in-frame clones, though not all of them. Of about 70,000 clones listed, 85% to 95% are singletons. Germline V gives CDR1 MNHEY, CDR2 SMNVEV (reference sequence). V was shortened by 1 base and J by 3 bases, with 7 bases between the two germline ends. The CDR3 sequence is 13 residues long. The sample in question was peripheral blood, obtained before pregnancy. The sequence came from a female donor with multiple sclerosis, enrolled in a pregnancy study. The chain is built from TRBV27 and TRBJ2-7; the D is unclear. This chain's CDR3 is CASSLWANYEQYF. The CDR3 DNA sequence: TGTGCCAGCAGTTTATGGGCTAACTACGAGCAGTACTTC.